Presented here are 25 T cell receptor beta chains from one specimen sequenced in a study of a mutant IDH1 vaccine in newly diagnosed glioma. Which antigens these TCRs recognize remains unknown. The time point here: week 23, last vaccination. The investigators gave 300 ug of mutant IDH1 20-mer peptide in each vaccine dose, together with topical imiquimod. Clones were read by immunoSEQ multiplex PCR, and TCRdb kept only the in-frame ones, dropping some. The data contain just over 65,000 clones, over 75% of them singletons. The material was PBMCs, obtained from a glioma patient whose treatment included an IDH1 peptide vaccine. The receptors shown here come from a young man with glioma.

This clone was found a few times. The V gene is TRBV28, the J gene TRBJ2-7; TRBD2 matches at 10 bases. Germline V CDR1 and CDR2: MDHEN, SYDVKM. Losses at the gene ends were 7 bases for V and 3 bases for J; bases not matched to a gene: 9. This CDR3 spans 15 amino acids. The CDR3 DNA reads as TGTGCCAGCATGTTAGCGGGAGGCCAGTACTACGAGCAGTACTTC. Its translation: CASMLAGGQYYEQYF.

The V call is TRBV29-1, the J call TRBJ2-7; 13 bases agree with TRBD2. The CDR3 extends over 14 amino acids. Trimming removed 5 bases from V and 6 bases from J; junction bases left unmatched: 7. Germline CDR1 reads SQVTM; CDR2 reads ANQGSEA. The CDR3 reads CSVRLAGGVVEQYF. The CDR3, as DNA: TGCAGCGTTCGACTAGCGGGAGGCGTAGTCGAGCAGTACTTC.

This chain connects TRBV7-2 to TRBJ2-7; the D is unclear. V was cut by 1 base and J by 4 bases, with 8 bases left in between. CDR3 length: 13 amino acids. The germline V gene has CDR1 SGHTA and CDR2 FQGNSA. CDR3 amino acids: CASSLDPAYEQYF. Here the CDR3 DNA reads TGTGCCAGCAGCTTAGACCCCGCATACGAGCAGTACTTC.

The V gene is TRBV13, the J gene TRBJ2-3; 12 nucleotides align to TRBD2. The CDR3 is 16 residues long. Germline V gives CDR1 PRHDT, CDR2 FYEKMQ (reference sequence). V gave up 1 base and J gave up 6 bases; unmatched junction bases: 5. Here the CDR3 reads CASSLVTSGRGDTQYF. CDR3 DNA sequence: TGTGCCAGCAGCTTAGTGACTAGCGGGAGAGGGGATACGCAGTATTTT.

In its sample, this clone was seen once. The rearrangement uses TRBV4-3 and TRBJ2-1; D is unclear. Germline V gives CDR1 LGHNA, CDR2 YSLEER. V lost 0 bases and J 3 bases, leaving 15 bases between the germline ends. The CDR3 contains 17 residues. The CDR3 DNA follows: TGCGCCAGCAGCCAAGACAGAGACCCATTACTCTACAATGAGCAGTTCTTC. As protein: CASSQDRDPLLYNEQFF.

CDR3 sequence: CASVPGGQVYEQYF. The CDR3, as DNA: TGTGCCAGCGTTCCCGGGGGGCAAGTTTACGAGCAGTACTTC. The genes are TRBV6-6 and TRBJ2-7; TRBD2 is a possible D gene (7 bases). The CDR3 loop spans 14 amino acids. The V end lost 8 bases, the J end lost 4 bases, and 18 bases lay between the germline ends. CDR1 and CDR2 from the germline V gene are MNHNY and SVGAGI (reference sequence).

The CDR3 spells CASSQTGANQPQHF. For the CDR3, the DNA is TGTGCCAGCAGCCAGACAGGGGCCAATCAGCCCCAGCATTTT. The chain uses TRBV7-8 and TRBJ1-5; 8 bases match TRBD1. This CDR3 has 14 amino acids. In germline, CDR1 is SGHVS, CDR2 FQNEAQ. Trimming removed 5 bases from V and 3 bases from J; junction bases left unmatched: 3.

The rearrangement links TRBV7-2 to TRBJ2-2, with a weak D call TRBD1 (6 bases). Germline loops: CDR1 SGHTA, CDR2 FQGNSA. The CDR3 has 16 amino acids. V lost 1 base and J lost 3, with 12 bases in between. CDR3 bases: TGTGCCAGCAGCTTAGTGGGCAGGGGCGACACCGGGGAGCTGTTTTTT. This sequence encodes CASSLVGRGDTGELFF.

The rearrangement uses TRBV30 and TRBJ2-1; 13 nucleotides match TRBD2. This CDR3 has 13 amino acids. Per germline, CDR1 GTSNPN and CDR2 SVGIG (reference sequence). The V segment lost 4 bases and the J segment 10 bases; nucleotides outside the gene matches: 4. The CDR3 region has the DNA TGTGCCTGGAAACTAGCGGGAGGGTCCGAGCAGTTCTTC. It is translated as CAWKLAGGSEQFF.

The chain links TRBV5-6 to TRBJ2-2, with 8 bases lining up with TRBD2. Germline trimming cut 0 bases from V and 6 bases from J; bases unmatched to any gene: 7. Germline V lookup: CDR1 SGHDT, CDR2 YYEEEE. The CDR3 sequence is 16 residues long. The CDR3 protein is CASSLDYGGGSGELFF. The CDR3, as DNA: TGTGCCAGCAGCTTGGATTACGGCGGGGGGTCCGGGGAGCTGTTTTTT.

This chain links TRBV28 with TRBJ1-3; D is possibly TRBD1 (6 bases). V shed 8 bases and J shed 4 bases, with 15 bases lying between them. CDR3 length: 14 amino acids. Germline V gene lookup returns CDR1 MDHEN and CDR2 SYDVKM. As DNA, the CDR3 is TGTGCCAGCTACCTAGCAGGGACAGGAAACACCATATATTTT. The encoded protein is CASYLAGTGNTIYF.

The chain links TRBV11-2 to TRBJ2-1, with 13 bases aligning to TRBD2. Germline V gene lookup returns CDR1 SGHAT and CDR2 FQNNGV. V gave up 5 bases and J gave up 9 bases; unmatched junction bases: 7. The CDR3 consists of 15 residues. CDR3 region: CASSSGTSGTGEQFF. DNA for the CDR3: TGTGCCAGCAGCAGCGGGACTAGCGGGACGGGTGAGCAGTTCTTC.

The gene calls are TRBV29-1 and TRBJ2-3; D is undetermined. V was cut by 8 bases and J by 3 bases, with 9 bases left in between. The CDR3 extends over 11 amino acids. Germline values: CDR1 SQVTM, CDR2 ANQGSEA. The CDR3: CSTSKTDTQYF. In nucleotides, the CDR3 is TGCAGCACATCCAAGACAGATACGCAGTATTTT.

The rearrangement uses TRBV13 and TRBJ2-7; 10 bases are a match to TRBD2. This CDR3 has 15 residues. With 4 bases clipped from V and 0 bases from J, the junction kept 3 bases outside the gene matches. CDR1 and CDR2 from the germline V gene are PRHDT and FYEKMQ (reference sequence). The CDR3 coding sequence is TGTGCCAGCAGCTCAACTAGCGGGGCCTCCTACGAGCAGTACTTC. It encodes CASSSTSGASYEQYF.

This chain uses TRBV5-1 with TRBJ2-7; 8 positions agree with TRBD1. The CDR3 contains 12 residues. The V and J ends lost 3 bases and 5 bases, in that order; junction bases with no gene match: 1. Germline CDR1 and CDR2: SGHRS and YFSETQ. The CDR3 reads CASSWDRNEQYF. The CDR3 DNA sequence: TGCGCCAGCAGCTGGGACAGGAACGAGCAGTACTTC.

The rearrangement uses TRBV10-3 and TRBJ2-7; D gene ambiguous. CDR1 and CDR2 from the germline V gene are ENHRY and SYGVKD. This CDR3 comprises 12 residues. Trimming left V 4 bases short and J 2 bases short, with 6 bases between. The CDR3 spells CAISGDTYEQYF. The CDR3 DNA sequence: TGTGCCATCAGTGGAGATACCTACGAGCAGTACTTC.

CDR3 loop: CASSPGPFLSNQPQHF. The CDR3 DNA reads as TGTGCCAGCAGTCCCGGGCCCTTTCTATCTAATCAGCCCCAGCATTTT. The J gene is TRBJ1-5, the V gene TRBV27; D is ambiguous. CDR3 length equals 16 residues. V gave up 5 bases and J gave up 4 bases, with 18 bases separating them. CDR1 and CDR2 from the germline V gene are MNHEY and SMNVEV (reference sequence).

This chain joins TRBV5-4 and TRBJ2-3; 11 bases match TRBD1. The CDR3 consists of 19 residues. V lost 2 bases to trimming and J lost 2 bases; unmatched junction nucleotides: 13. CDR1 is SGHNT, CDR2 YYREEE, per germline (reference sequence). CDR3 DNA: TGTGCCAGCAGCTTCCCATCATCTGTCGGACAGGGGGCCACAGATACGCAGTATTTT. Translated: CASSFPSSVGQGATDTQYF.

This clone has a single count. The rearrangement uses TRBV5-1 and TRBJ1-1, with a weak D call TRBD1 (5 bases). The V and J ends lost 4 bases and 2 bases respectively, with 15 bases between them. The germline gives CDR1 SGHRS, CDR2 YFSETQ. The CDR3 loop spans 15 amino acids. This CDR3 reads CASSVSGGTNTEAFF. In nucleotides, the CDR3 is TGCGCCAGCAGCGTGTCTGGGGGTACTAACACTGAAGCTTTCTTT. Drawing the rest from reference TRBV5-1 and TRBJ1-1, the complete variable domain is KAGVTQTPRYLIKTRGQQVTLSCSPISGHRSVSWYQQTPGQGLQFLFEYFSETQRNKGNFPGRFSGRQFSNSRSEMNVSTLELGDSALYLCASSVSGGTNTEAFFGQGTRLTVV.

This clone was recorded a few times. The rearrangement joins TRBV7-6 to TRBJ1-5; TRBD1 agrees at 9 bases. The CDR3 has 14 residues. Germline CDR1 SGHVS, CDR2 FNYEAQ. V shed 4 bases, J shed 7 bases, and the junction held 5 bases outside the gene matches. The CDR3 spells CASSSGQGSQPQHF. The CDR3 DNA sequence: TGTGCCAGCAGCTCGGGACAGGGCAGCCAGCCCCAGCATTTT.

The chain recombines TRBV9 with TRBJ2-7, with D possibly matching TRBD1 (7 bases). The CDR3 sequence is 16 residues long. V was shortened by 0 bases and J by 4 bases, with 17 bases between the two germline ends. Per the germline V gene, CDR1 is SGDLS and CDR2 is YYNGEE. Here the CDR3 reads CASSVAAKTGRYEQYF. CDR3 nucleotide sequence: TGTGCCAGCAGCGTAGCGGCGAAGACAGGGAGGTACGAGCAGTACTTC.

In this sample, this clone turned up once. This sequence joins TRBV7-6 and TRBJ1-2, with a weak D call TRBD1 (6 bases). Per germline, CDR1 SGHVS and CDR2 FNYEAQ. V lost 1 base to trimming and J lost 6 bases, with 15 bases between them. This CDR3 contains 15 residues. The CDR3 is CASSLDPSGADGYTF. CDR3 sequence (DNA): TGTGCCAGCAGCTTAGACCCCTCGGGGGCGGATGGCTACACCTTC.

This clone was observed a handful of times. This chain connects TRBV14 to TRBJ2-1, with 8 bases aligning to TRBD2. V was pared by 4 bases and J by 2 bases, with 4 bases of the junction left unmatched. The CDR3 loop spans 15 amino acids. Per germline, CDR1 SGHDN and CDR2 FVKESK. The CDR3 DNA sequence: TGTGCCAGCAGCCCACGGGGGGGCCCCTACAATGAGCAGTTCTTC. Translation: CASSPRGGPYNEQFF.

The chain recombines TRBV7-9 with TRBJ1-1; D is ambiguous. The CDR3 has 13 amino acids. Trimming pared 4 bases from V and 6 bases from J, leaving 12 bases between. Germline CDR1 SEHNR, CDR2 FQNEAQ (reference sequence). CDR3 residues: CASSSTPQPEAFF. CDR3 bases: TGTGCCAGCAGCTCGACCCCGCAGCCTGAAGCTTTCTTT.

This clone was recorded once. The chain carries TRBV18 and TRBJ1-3; weak D call: TRBD1 (5 bases). From germline, CDR1 is KGHSH and CDR2 LQKENI. The CDR3 has 16 amino acids. V lost 6 bases and J 2 bases, leaving 17 bases between the germline ends. The CDR3 DNA sequence: TGTGCCAGCTCCTTTGACCAGGGAATGGCTGGAAACACCATATATTTT. Encoded protein: CASSFDQGMAGNTIYF. Full variable domain (rest looked up from reference TRBV18 and TRBJ1-3): NAGVMQNPRHLVRRRGQEARLRCSPMKGHSHVYWYRQLPEEGLKFMVYLQKENIIDESGMPKERFSAEFPKEGPSILRIQQVVRGDSAAYFCASSFDQGMAGNTIYFGEGSWLTVV.